This T cell receptor (beta chain) emerged from a study of cytomegalovirus exposure and HLA in healthy donors. Study outcomes and limitations: Later work found most CMV-associated TCR beta chains apparently HLA-restricted. Excluded were some V segments that proved indistinguishable, including TRBV6-2 and TRBV6-3. Roughly even sequencing depth across donors was the assumption behind the presence/absence analyses.

Researchers ran the PCR with 60 Vbeta and 13 Jbeta primers. The method was immunoSEQ multiplex PCR; TCRdb's version includes in-frame clones alone and lacks a portion of them. The table shows 150,000 to 200,000 clones, with more than 65% occurring only once. Germline lookup yields CDR1 LGHNA and CDR2 YNFKEQ. CDR3 size: 11 residues. V lost 1 base to trimming and J lost 10 bases, with 7 bases between them. For this clone: Its antigen is unknown.

Sequenced sample: PBMCs. The clonotype was recovered from a man in his late teens or twenties in good health and CMV-seropositive. The chain employs TRBV4-2 and TRBJ1-2, with no clear D. The CDR3 here is CASSQGQDYTF. The CDR3 DNA sequence: TGTGCCAGCAGCCAAGGTCAGGACTACACCTTC.